The rows below give T cell receptor beta chains drawn from one sample of a study of blood T cells in healthy people across ages. TCRdb reanalysed the 5' RACE reads using MiXCR and keeps one entry per CDR3 protein. The sample holds fewer than 700,000 distinct CDR3 sequences, less than 45% seen once. The sample comprised blood. The receptors here all came from a man older than 75 in good health. CDR3s include the opening cysteine and the closing phenylalanine or tryptophan. D genes are given only for firm matches. Rows give clone size only sometimes, using once, few, many, or a class for an expanded clone.

CDR3nt,CDR3aa,j_gene,abundance,d_gene,v_gene
TGTGCCAGCAGCCAAGATATGGCGGTACGAACCTACGAGCAGTACTTC,CASSQDMAVRTYEQYF,TRBJ2-7,NA,NA,TRBV4-2
TGTGCCAGCAGTGATATGCCAGGGACGCGGGGCTACACCTTC,CASSDMPGTRGYTF,TRBJ1-2,NA,NA,TRBV6-1
TGTGCCAGCAGTCGGACTAGCGGAACGGGCGGGAAGACCCAGTACTTC,CASSRTSGTGGKTQYF,TRBJ2-5,NA,TRBD2,TRBV6-4
TGTGCCAGCAGCTCGGGGCGAAACACAAATGAAAAACTGTTTTTT,CASSSGRNTNEKLFF,TRBJ1-4,few,NA,TRBV7-2
TGCGCCAGCAGCTTGAATACGGACTCACCCCTCCACTTT,CASSLNTDSPLHF,TRBJ1-6,NA,NA,TRBV5-1
TGTGCCAGCAGCTTAGCGATGGGAGGCCAGCCCCAGCATTTT,CASSLAMGGQPQHF,TRBJ1-5,many,NA,TRBV7-8
TGTGCCAGCAGCGGGGGACAGGTGGTTGCCAAAAACATTCAGTACTTC,CASSGGQVVAKNIQYF,TRBJ2-4,few,TRBD1,TRBV7-8
TGCAGCGTTGAAGCCCCCGTTGGACAGGGGTCCTATGGCTACACCTTC,CSVEAPVGQGSYGYTF,TRBJ1-2,NA,TRBD1,TRBV29-1
TGTGCCAGCACCCCGCTGACGGGTAGGAACACTGAAGCTTTCTTT,CASTPLTGRNTEAFF,TRBJ1-1,NA,NA,TRBV27
TGTGCCAGCAGTTTATGGGCTCATGAGACCCAGTACTTC,CASSLWAHETQYF,TRBJ2-5,NA,NA,TRBV6-2/TRBV6-3
TGTGCCAGCAGTTTTAGAGGCGGGGGGCCCCAAGAGACCCAGTACTTC,CASSFRGGGPQETQYF,TRBJ2-5,NA,TRBD2,TRBV7-6
TGTGCCAGCAGCTTGGTAGCGGGGGATAACAATGAGCAGTACTTC,CASSLVAGDNNEQYF,TRBJ2-5,few,TRBD2,TRBV5-4
TGTGCCACCAGTGATTCGGGACGTGAGCAGTACTTC,CATSDSGREQYF,TRBJ2-7,NA,NA,TRBV24-1
TGTGCCAGCAGCCACCCGCTGTACAATGAGCAGTTCTTC,CASSHPLYNEQFF,TRBJ2-1,few,NA,TRBV16
TGCAGCGTTGAAGATCTGTCCAGCTCCTATGGCTACACCTTC,CSVEDLSSSYGYTF,TRBJ1-2,NA,NA,TRBV29-1
TGTGCCAGCAGTCGACAAGCTACTAATGAAAAACTGTTTTTT,CASSRQATNEKLFF,TRBJ1-4,few,NA,TRBV3-1
TGTGCCAGCATCCTTCCAGGGCTAGCGGGGAGACAATACAATGAGCAGTTCTTC,CASILPGLAGRQYNEQFF,TRBJ2-1,few,TRBD2,TRBV2
TGTGCCAGCAGCCAATTAGGTCGAGGGGCTAGCGAAGGAGATACGCAGTATTTT,CASSQLGRGASEGDTQYF,TRBJ2-3,few,NA,TRBV4-2
TGTGCCAGCAGGGTGACAGGGATGAATGAGCAGTACTTC,CASRVTGMNEQYF,TRBJ2-5,NA,TRBD1,TRBV6-1
TGCGCCAGCAGCCAAGGGACAGGGTTACAAAATTCACCCCTCCACTTT,CASSQGTGLQNSPLHF,TRBJ1-6,few,TRBD1,TRBV4-3
TGCAGTGCTCAGGACAGGATCGAGGAGTTCTTC,CSAQDRIEEFF,TRBJ2-1,NA,TRBD1,TRBV20-1
TGTGCCAGCAGCTTATCCAAACTAGCGGGGACCTACGAGCAGTACTTC,CASSLSKLAGTYEQYF,TRBJ2-7,NA,TRBD2,TRBV7-2
TGTGCCAGCAGTTTGAACAGGGCGGAGGAGCAGTACTTC,CASSLNRAEEQYF,TRBJ2-7,few,NA,TRBV12-3/TRBV12-4
TGTGCCAGCAGTCCGACCGGGACAGGGAGTCCAGCCTACGAGCAGTACTTC,CASSPTGTGSPAYEQYF,TRBJ2-7,NA,TRBD1,TRBV28
TGTGCCAGCAGCCCCGACTTGAGCGGAGCCAAAAGCATTCAGTACTTC,CASSPDLSGAKSIQYF,TRBJ2-4,NA,NA,TRBV7-9
TGCAGTGCTAGAGATACGGTCGAAAAGACCCAGTACTTC,CSARDTVEKTQYF,TRBJ2-5,few,NA,TRBV20-1
TGTGCCAGCAGTTACCCTAGCGGGGGGGCCAGGGATACGCAGTATTTT,CASSYPSGGARDTQYF,TRBJ2-3,once,TRBD2,TRBV6-6
TGCAGCGTTAGGGCTAGCGGGAGTGGTACAGATACGCAGTATTTT,CSVRASGSGTDTQYF,TRBJ2-3,NA,TRBD2,TRBV29-1
TGTGCCAGCAGCTTACTCCCCCTCAACTTCTACGAGCAGTACTTC,CASSLLPLNFYEQYF,TRBJ2-7,NA,NA,TRBV7-6
TGTGCCAGCAGCCCTCGGGTGGGCACAGATACGCAGTATTTT,CASSPRVGTDTQYF,TRBJ2-3,NA,NA,TRBV11-3
TGTGCCAGCAGCTTAGCGTCAGGGAACAATGAGCAGTACTTC,CASSLASGNNEQYF,TRBJ2-5,NA,NA,TRBV7-9
TGTGCCAGCAGCACCCGGGGAGACACTGAAGCTTTCTTT,CASSTRGDTEAFF,TRBJ1-1,few,NA,TRBV2
TGTGCCAGCAGTATTAGCGGGGGGTATGGGACCCAGTACTTC,CASSISGGYGTQYF,TRBJ2-5,NA,TRBD2,TRBV6-2/TRBV6-3
TGTACCAGCAGCTTCACTGCGGGACAGGGGATGGGTGGCTACACCTTC,CTSSFTAGQGMGGYTF,TRBJ1-2,NA,TRBD1,TRBV7-6
TGTGCCAGCAGCTGGCGGGACAGGAGCTCCTACAATGAGCAGTACTTC,CASSWRDRSSYNEQYF,TRBJ2-7,many,TRBD1,TRBV7-8
TGTGCCAGCAGTTTGCTAGCGGGAGATGAGCAGTTCTTC,CASSLLAGDEQFF,TRBJ2-1,NA,TRBD2,TRBV6-2/TRBV6-3
TGTGCCAGCAGTGTACGCGGGAGAGGGGAGACCCAGTACTTC,CASSVRGRGETQYF,TRBJ2-5,once,TRBD2,TRBV27
TGTGCCAGCAGCCGGGACAGAAAGAGACTAACAAGCCCCAACAATGAGCAGTTCTTC,CASSRDRKRLTSPNNEQFF,TRBJ2-1,few,TRBD1,TRBV11-2
TGCGCCAGCAGCTTGGGGGCAGGGACCTACGAGCAGTACTTC,CASSLGAGTYEQYF,TRBJ2-7,many,NA,TRBV5-1
TGCGCCAGCAGTGAATTGAACGCAGATACGCAGTATTTT,CASSELNADTQYF,TRBJ2-3,NA,NA,TRBV10-2
TGTGCCAGCAGTAGGGTGGACACCGGGGAGCTGTTTTTT,CASSRVDTGELFF,TRBJ2-2,few,NA,TRBV28
TGTGCCAGCAGCCAAGATTGGGTACCACCCATTGAACTAGCGGACTATGGCTACACCTTC,CASSQDWVPPIELADYGYTF,TRBJ1-2,NA,NA,TRBV4-2
TGCGCCAGCAGCACGGGACGGAACAATGAGCAGTTCTTC,CASSTGRNNEQFF,TRBJ2-1,few,NA,TRBV5-1
TGCGCCAGCAGTGAGTCCGGAGCTAGCACAGATACGCAGTATTTT,CASSESGASTDTQYF,TRBJ2-3,many,NA,TRBV10-1
TGTGCCAGCAGAACTCCCGGGGGTGGCGTTGAGACCGGGGAGCTGTTTTTT,CASRTPGGGVETGELFF,TRBJ2-2,NA,NA,TRBV12-3/TRBV12-4
TGTGCCAGCCACGGGACAGGAGTTTCCCCCTACAATGAGCAGTTCTTC,CASHGTGVSPYNEQFF,TRBJ2-1,NA,TRBD1,TRBV7-8
TGCAGCGCTAGGACAGGGGGTAGAAACAATGAGCAGTACTTC,CSARTGGRNNEQYF,TRBJ2-5,NA,TRBD1,TRBV29-1
TGTGCCAGCAGCTTAGGGCCATCAATAGGCACAGATACGCAGTATTTT,CASSLGPSIGTDTQYF,TRBJ2-3,few,NA,TRBV9
TGTGCCAGCAGTCCCGAAGAGCGGAGCTACAATGAGCAGTTCTTC,CASSPEERSYNEQFF,TRBJ2-1,NA,NA,TRBV28
TGTGCCAGCAGCCAAGTGGATAGCGGGGTGACCGGGGAGCTGTTTTTT,CASSQVDSGVTGELFF,TRBJ2-2,few,TRBD2,TRBV4-2
TGTGCCAGCAGTTCGGGACAGTCTAGCTCTGGGGCCAACGTCCTGACTTTC,CASSSGQSSSGANVLTF,TRBJ2-6,NA,TRBD1,TRBV6-2/TRBV6-3